This T cell receptor beta chain was identified in a study of T cells in Graves' hyperthyroidism and ophthalmopathy. Study overall: The blood sample was taken at first diagnosis, before treatment began.

Authors of the study amplified TCR beta CDR3 regions from RNA transcripts. The HTBI set primed first-round TCR CDR3 RT-PCR. TCRdb re-derived calls from the multiplex PCR reads in MiXCR, one entry per CDR3 protein. Among 35,000 to 45,000 distinct CDR3 sequences listed, roughly 52% were seen once. Clinical Activity Scores of at least 3, NOSPECS grades of at least 4 and durations under 3 months characterized ophthalmopathy patients. Study conclusions and caveats: The blood repertoire included most of the expanded thyroid clonotypes above 0.001.

With respect to this clonotype: Antigen unknown.

The specimen was blood. This sequence was found in a man aged 40-50 years with Graves' ophthalmopathy.

In DNA form, the CDR3 reads TGCGCCAGCACCTCCTGGGGGGGAGGCCAGCCCCAGCATTTT. It codes for CASTSWGGGQPQHF. The gene calls are TRBV10-1 and TRBJ1-5; D perhaps matches TRBD1 (5 bases). There are 14 residues in the CDR3. In germline, CDR1 is WNHNN, CDR2 SYGVQD (reference sequence). V lost 7 bases and J lost 7, with 17 bases in between.